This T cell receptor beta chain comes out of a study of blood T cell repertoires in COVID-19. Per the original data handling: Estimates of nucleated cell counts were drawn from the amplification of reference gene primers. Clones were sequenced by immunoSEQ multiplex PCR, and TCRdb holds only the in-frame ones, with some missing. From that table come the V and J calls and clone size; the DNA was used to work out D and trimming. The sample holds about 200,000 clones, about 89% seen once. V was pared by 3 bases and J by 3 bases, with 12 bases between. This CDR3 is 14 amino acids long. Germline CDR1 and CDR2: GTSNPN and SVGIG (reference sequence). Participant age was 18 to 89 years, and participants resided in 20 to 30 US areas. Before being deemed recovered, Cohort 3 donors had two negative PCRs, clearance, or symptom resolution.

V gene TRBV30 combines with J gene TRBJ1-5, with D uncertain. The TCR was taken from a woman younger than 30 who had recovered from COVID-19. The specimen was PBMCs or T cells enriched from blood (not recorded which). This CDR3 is CAWSLGQVNQPQHF. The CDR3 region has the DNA TGTGCCTGGAGCCTGGGCCAGGTCAATCAGCCCCAGCATTTT.